What follows is one T cell receptor beta chain and its context. Its antigen remains unknown. The data were obtained in a study of cytomegalovirus exposure and HLA in healthy donors. Germline loops: CDR1 SGHTA, CDR2 FQGNSA. V lost 1 base to trimming and J lost 5 bases; unmatched junction nucleotides: 5. The CDR3 contains 16 residues. The PCR employed 60 Vbeta primers together with 13 Jbeta primers. TCRdb's table, derived via immunoSEQ multiplex PCR, lists solely in-frame clones and lacks some. This sample yields about 57,000 clones, of which roughly 77% are seen a single time; 6% to 7% belongs to the top ten. General observations from the study: The CMV antigen specificity of three CMV-associated chains was confirmed through in vitro analysis.

Sequenced input: PBMCs. The chain combines TRBV7-2 with TRBJ2-5, with 12 positions matching TRBD2. This TCR derives from a man in his thirties or forties in good health and CMV-seropositive. Written as DNA, the CDR3 is TGTGCCAGCAGCTTAGGTCTAGCGGGGGGGCTGGAGACCCAGTACTTC. Its translation: CASSLGLAGGLETQYF.